This entry concerns a single T cell receptor (beta chain). The antigen remains undetermined. The data were taken from a study of cytomegalovirus exposure and HLA in healthy donors. Whole-study context: As released early, the data held 65 million to 90 million unique TCRs from HLA-typed donors.

This PCR relied on a set of 60 Vbeta primers and 13 Jbeta primers. Using immunoSEQ multiplex PCR, the repertoire was profiled, and TCRdb retains in-frame clones only, with some absent. The sample holds about 210,000 clones; around nine tenths are singletons and the top ten take roughly 0.34%. Study-wide results and limits: In an earlier analysis, in fewer than 700 donors, most V segments appeared productive either ~90% or ~30% of the time. In most subjects, TCR beta sequences reportedly gave accurate predictions of HLA-A and HLA-B alleles. For presence/absence analyses, sequencing depth was assumed to be roughly uniform across donors.

This CDR3 has 15 amino acids. Germline CDR1 and CDR2: SGHTA and FQGTGA. V was pared by 5 bases and J by 2 bases, with 5 bases of the junction left unmatched. The TCR originated in a woman aged 25 to 39 in good health and CMV-seronegative. The chain combines TRBV7-3 with TRBJ2-1; 8 bases align to TRBD2. The sample taken for sequencing was PBMCs. Here the CDR3 DNA reads TGTGCCAGCAGCGGGATAGCGGGACCCTACAATGAGCAGTTCTTC. The encoded protein is CASSGIAGPYNEQFF.